The T cell receptor beta chain under discussion was sequenced for a study of brain metastases from non-small cell lung cancer. For this clone: Its antigen is not known.

Some clones are missing from TCRdb's copy, which holds only in-frame ones; the method was immunoSEQ multiplex PCR. The sample holds roughly 14,000 clones, over 75% seen once. This CDR3 spans 15 amino acids. V was clipped by 7 bases and J by 4 bases; unmatched bases: 10. Germline V gene data show CDR1 as MNHEY and CDR2 as SMNVEV (reference sequence). Study observations and caveats: Fewer infiltrating T cells were found in brain metastases than primaries. TCR repertoires overlapped largely between brain metastases and matched primaries. T-cell clones appeared expanded in around 61% of brain metastases relative to matched primary tumors.

J is TRBJ2-5 and V is TRBV27; 9 nucleotides line up with TRBD2. The TCR sequence derives from a donor over 35 with non-small cell lung cancer. Specimen: primary lung tumor tissue. The CDR3 nucleotides are TGTGCCAGCACGGGCGGGGGGGCGTCGGGAGAGACCCAGTACTTC. Amino acids: CASTGGGASGETQYF.